This TCR beta chain comes out of a study of T cell responses to AZD1222 COVID-19 vaccine. Notes on the study in general: Nearly half of unique spike-specific TCRs reportedly avoided B.1.351 and B.1.1.7 mutated regions. There were vaccine-associated CD4 TCRs across spike, dominant at 160-218 and 743-854.

This clone was observed a single time. Its antigen remains unknown. Sequenced by immunoSEQ multiplex PCR; TCRdb stores in-frame clones only, minus some. The table shows fewer than 120,000 clones, with around nine tenths occurring only once. Germline V CDR1 and CDR2: MDHEN, SYDVKM. Trimming removed 4 bases at V and 2 bases at J, with 17 bases between. CDR3 length: 16 residues. This sequence was found in an adult who received the AZD1222 COVID-19 vaccine. Material: peripheral blood, obtained 28 days after the second AZD1222 dose. The chain is built from TRBV28 and TRBJ1-2; D perhaps matches TRBD1 (5 bases). CDR3 coding DNA: TGTGCCAGCAGTTCGCAGCCGGGACGGCCGAACTATGGCTACACCTTC. Residues: CASSSQPGRPNYGYTF.